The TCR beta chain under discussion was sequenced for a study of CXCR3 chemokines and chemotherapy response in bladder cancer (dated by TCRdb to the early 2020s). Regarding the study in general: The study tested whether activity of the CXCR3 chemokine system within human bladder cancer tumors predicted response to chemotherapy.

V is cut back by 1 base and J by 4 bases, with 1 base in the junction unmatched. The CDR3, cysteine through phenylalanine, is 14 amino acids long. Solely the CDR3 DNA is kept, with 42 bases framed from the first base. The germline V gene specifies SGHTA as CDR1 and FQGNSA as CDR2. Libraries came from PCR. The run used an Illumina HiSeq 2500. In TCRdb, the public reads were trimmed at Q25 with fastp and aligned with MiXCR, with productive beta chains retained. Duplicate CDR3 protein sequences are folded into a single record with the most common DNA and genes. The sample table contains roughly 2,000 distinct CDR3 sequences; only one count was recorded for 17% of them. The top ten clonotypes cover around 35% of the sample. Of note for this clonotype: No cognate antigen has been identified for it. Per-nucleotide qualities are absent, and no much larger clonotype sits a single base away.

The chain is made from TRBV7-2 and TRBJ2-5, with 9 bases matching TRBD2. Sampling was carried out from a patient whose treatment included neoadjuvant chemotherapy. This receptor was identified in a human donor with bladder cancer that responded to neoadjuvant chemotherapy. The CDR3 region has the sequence CASSLELAGETQYF. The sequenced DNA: TGTGCCAGCAGCTTAGAACTAGCGGGAGAGACCCAGTACTTC. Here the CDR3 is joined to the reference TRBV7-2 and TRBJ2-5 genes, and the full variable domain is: GAGVSQSPSNKVTEKGKDVELRCDPISGHTALYWYRQSLGQGLEFLIYFQGNSAPDKSGLPSDRFSAERTGGSVSTLTIQRTQQEDSAVYLCASSLELAGETQYFGPGTRLLVL.